The 20 T cell receptor beta chains below come from one sample, sequenced in a study of shared clonotypes between healthy human individuals. TCRdb's table, derived via immunoSEQ multiplex PCR, lists solely in-frame clones and lacks some. The sample shows some 1 million clones, 70% to 80% of them seen only once. Material for sequencing was memory CD4+ T cells sorted from blood. Subset here: CD45RA-negative fraction. Source of these receptors: a man aged 18 to 35 in good health.

The chain joins TRBV5-1 to TRBJ2-3, with 11 bases identical to TRBD2. The CDR3 loop spans 18 amino acids. Looked up from germline, CDR1 is SGHRS and CDR2 is YFSETQ. V was clipped by 0 bases and J by 2 bases; unmatched bases: 8. Written as DNA, the CDR3 is TGCGCCAGCAGCTTGGGACTAGCGGGATGGGGAATCACAGATACGCAGTATTTT. This sequence encodes CASSLGLAGWGITDTQYF.

This rearrangement joins TRBV5-1 to TRBJ2-7, with D perhaps given as TRBD1 or TRBD2 (6 bases each). Germline V gene sequence: CDR1 SGHRS, CDR2 YFSETQ. V lost 3 bases to trimming and J lost 2 bases, with 12 bases between them. The CDR3 has 14 amino acids. CDR3 region: CASSSGGRPYEQYF. CDR3 nucleotide sequence: TGCGCCAGCAGCTCCGGGGGCAGACCCTACGAGCAGTACTTC.

The rearrangement uses TRBV14 and TRBJ2-1; possibly TRBD2 for D (6 bases). There are 15 residues in the CDR3. The V end was cut by 0 bases, the J end by 3 bases, with 9 bases between. The germline V gene encodes CDR1 SGHDN and CDR2 FVKESK. The CDR3 sequence is CASSQDVAVYNEQFF. Here the CDR3 DNA reads TGTGCCAGCAGCCAAGACGTAGCGGTCTACAATGAGCAGTTCTTC.

This clone was picked up a small number of times. The chain employs TRBV6-1 and TRBJ2-2; possibly TRBD2 for D (6 bases). This CDR3 comprises 14 residues. CDR1 is MNHNS, CDR2 SASEGT, per germline. The V gene lost 6 bases and the J gene lost 5 bases, with 13 bases spanning the gap. As DNA, the CDR3 is TGTGCCAGCAGGACCCCCGGGGGAACCGGGGAGCTGTTTTTT. Translated: CASRTPGGTGELFF.

The rearrangement joins TRBV28 to TRBJ2-3, with TRBD2 matching 12 bases. With 1 base clipped from V and 5 bases from J, the junction kept 7 bases outside the gene matches. CDR1 and CDR2 (germline): MDHEN, SYDVKM. CDR3 length: 17 amino acids. CDR3 DNA sequence: TGTGCCAGCAGTTTATCGAGTATGACTAGCGGGGGAGATACGCAGTATTTT. Residues: CASSLSSMTSGGDTQYF. Complete variable domain (other parts from reference TRBV28 and TRBJ2-3): DVKVTQSSRYLVKRTGEKVFLECVQDMDHENMFWYRQDPGLGLRLIYFSYDVKMKEKGDIPEGYSVSREKKERFSLILESASTNQTSMYLCASSLSSMTSGGDTQYFGPGTRLTVL.

Details on this clone: The same CDR3 is also encoded by other DNA sequences in this sample. This rearrangement joins TRBV29-1 to TRBJ2-7, with 9 positions matching TRBD1. This CDR3 spans 12 amino acids. Germline V CDR1 and CDR2: SQVTM, ANQGSEA. Losses at the gene ends were 5 bases for V and 6 bases for J; bases not matched to a gene: 5. CDR3 nucleotide sequence: TGCAGCGTTCTACAGGGGGCTCGCGAGCAGTACTTC. Translated, it gives CSVLQGAREQYF.

The rearrangement joins TRBV5-1 to TRBJ2-7; TRBD1 matches 8 bases. CDR3 length equals 14 residues. Germline CDR1 reads SGHRS; CDR2 reads YFSETQ. Trimming at V came to 7 bases and at J to 1 base, leaving 7 bases not matched to a gene. CDR3 in DNA: TGCGCCAGCTCCATGGGACAGGTATCCTACGAGCAGTACTTC. Encoded protein: CASSMGQVSYEQYF.

The rearrangement links TRBV11-3 to TRBJ2-3; D is ambiguous. V was trimmed by 5 bases and J by 4 bases, leaving 16 bases between them. Per germline, CDR1 SGHNT and CDR2 YENEEA. The CDR3 totals 15 residues. The CDR3: CASSVLGSGADTQYF. CDR3 nucleotide sequence: TGTGCCAGCAGCGTTTTAGGGTCGGGCGCAGATACGCAGTATTTT. The full variable domain, rest sourced from reference TRBV11-3 and TRBJ2-3, is EAGVVQSPRYKIIEKKQPVAFWCNPISGHNTLYWYLQNLGQGPELLIRYENEEAVDDSQLPKDRFSAERLKGVDSTLKIQPAELGDSAVYLCASSVLGSGADTQYFGPGTRLTVL.

The chain carries TRBV7-2 and TRBJ2-3, with a weak D call TRBD2 (5 bases). The CDR3 totals 13 residues. The germline CDR1 and CDR2 sequences are SGHTA and FQGNSA. V shed 4 bases and J shed 5 bases, with 10 bases lying between them. CDR3 DNA sequence: TGTGCCAGCAGCTCCGGGGTTCTAGATACGCAGTATTTT. Translating it yields CASSSGVLDTQYF.

The chain employs TRBV4-3 and TRBJ1-3; D gene unclear. Between the trimmed V and J ends, which lost 5 bases and 8 bases, there was a span of 13 bases. The length of the CDR3 is 13 residues. Germline V gives CDR1 LGHNA, CDR2 YSLEER. DNA of the CDR3: TGCGCCAGCAGCGCTCTTATACGGGACACCATATATTTT. It encodes CASSALIRDTIYF.

This clone appeared once. The chain is built from TRBV19 and TRBJ2-7; D is unclear. Germline V gene lookup returns CDR1 LNHDA and CDR2 SQIVND (reference sequence). V was shortened by 2 bases and J by 3 bases, with 8 bases between the two germline ends. The length of the CDR3 is 13 residues. The CDR3 bases are TGTGCCAGTAGTATAAAACCCAACTACGAGCAGTACTTC. Its translation is CASSIKPNYEQYF.

The chain recombines TRBV30 with TRBJ2-5; 12 positions agree with TRBD2. The J call is doubtful: the DNA matches TRBJ2-7 better. The CDR3 length is 15 residues. Germline CDR1 is GTSNPN and CDR2 is SVGIG (reference sequence). CDR3 region: CAWSGRLAGDYEQYF. CDR3 nucleotides: TGTGCCTGGAGTGGTCGACTAGCGGGAGATTACGAGCAGTACTTC.

The V call is TRBV2, the J call TRBJ1-1, with 7 bases that match TRBD1. V dropped 4 bases and J dropped 0; count of bases not matched to a gene: 11. The CDR3 loop spans 17 amino acids. The germline gives CDR1 SNHLY, CDR2 FYNNEI. This chain's CDR3 is CASSAVGQLFMNTEAFF. The CDR3 coding sequence is TGTGCCAGCAGTGCTGTGGGACAGCTATTCATGAACACTGAAGCTTTCTTT.

Points on this clone: This clone may be a read error of a much larger clone one base away. The chain employs TRBV11-2 and TRBJ2-3; D is uncertain. CDR3 length: 12 amino acids. Trimming removed 5 bases from V and 0 bases from J, with 3 bases in between. The germline V gene encodes CDR1 SGHAT and CDR2 FQNNGV. In nucleotides, the CDR3 is TGTGCCAGCAGCCAGAGCACAGATACGCAGTATTTT. This codes for CASSQSTDTQYF.

This chain connects TRBV10-1 to TRBJ1-6, with D tentatively TRBD1 (5 bases). V lost 5 bases and J lost 8, with 10 bases in between. Per germline, CDR1 WNHNN and CDR2 SYGVQD (reference sequence). The CDR3 spans 13 residues. CDR3 DNA: TGCGCCAGCAGTCTGACCAGGGATTCACCCCTCCACTTT. Its translation: CASSLTRDSPLHF.

The gene calls are TRBV19 and TRBJ2-6; unclear D gene. Germline assignment: CDR1 LNHDA and CDR2 SQIVND (reference sequence). The CDR3 extends over 15 amino acids. V lost 1 base and J lost 0, with 4 bases in between. As DNA, the CDR3 is TGTGCCAGTAGTATAGGGAACTCTGGGGCCAACGTCCTGACTTTC. This sequence encodes CASSIGNSGANVLTF.

This chain uses TRBV28 with TRBJ1-5; TRBD1 matches at 8 bases. The CDR3 loop spans 16 amino acids. Germline V CDR1 and CDR2: MDHEN, SYDVKM. V dropped 10 bases and J dropped 1; count of bases not matched to a gene: 12. CDR3 DNA: TGTGCCACCCGGGACAGGAAAAGGGGGAGCAATCAGCCCCAGCATTTT. Amino acid sequence: CATRDRKRGSNQPQHF.

This clone has a single count. The chain couples TRBV6-1 to TRBJ1-2; 7 nucleotides line up with TRBD1. CDR1 is MNHNS, CDR2 SASEGT, per germline. The CDR3 loop spans 15 amino acids. V dropped 1 base and J dropped 4; count of bases not matched to a gene: 6. Written as DNA, the CDR3 is TGTGCCAGCAGTGAAGGGACAGGAGTCGGCTATGGCTACACCTTC. Translating it yields CASSEGTGVGYGYTF.

The genes are TRBV6-6 and TRBJ2-5; the D gene is possibly TRBD1 (5 bases). V was cut by 6 bases and J by 4 bases, with 18 bases left in between. CDR1 is MNHNY and CDR2 is SVGAGI in the germline V gene (reference sequence). The CDR3 runs to 15 residues. In DNA, the CDR3 is TGTGCCAGCAGGGACACAGGTTGGGGTGCAGAGACCCAGTACTTC. Its protein is CASRDTGWGAETQYF.

This clone has more than one count but fewer than ten. The V call is TRBV10-3, the J call TRBJ1-1; a possible D gene is TRBD1 (6 bases). The V and J ends lost 5 bases and 5 bases respectively, with 18 bases between them. Germline V lookup: CDR1 ENHRY, CDR2 SYGVKD. The CDR3 extends over 15 amino acids. The CDR3 coding sequence is TGTGCCATCAGTCCCTCACAGCCTCAGGGGACTGAAGCTTTCTTT. Its translation: CAISPSQPQGTEAFF.